This T cell receptor beta chain was sequenced during a study of T cells in Graves' hyperthyroidism and ophthalmopathy. Findings and caveats of the study: Blood also showed most of the thyroid clonotypes that were expanded above 0.001. The model anticipated ophthalmopathy a median around six months pre-onset.

Absent ophthalmopathy progression within 18 months defined stable Graves' hyperthyroidism. The PBMCs studied were ones that came from about 10 ml fresh peripheral blood. RNA transcripts yielded amplified TCR beta CDR3 regions. The HTBI set primed first-round TCR CDR3 RT-PCR. MiXCR, applied by TCRdb to the multiplex PCR reads, yields one record per CDR3 protein. The table has around 500,000 distinct CDR3 sequences, roughly 14% seen once. CDR1 and CDR2 from the germline V gene are SGHRS and YFSETQ. The CDR3 is made up of 15 amino acids. V lost 0 bases to trimming and J lost 3 bases, with 12 bases between them. The sample holds many counts of this clonotype. Its target is not known.

This clonotype originated in a woman under 30 with Graves' hyperthyroidism. Sequencing input: blood. The gene calls are TRBV5-1 and TRBJ1-1; tentatively, D is TRBD1 (6 bases). The CDR3 DNA reads TGCGCCAGCAGCTTGGGCGGGGGGCCCGACACTGAAGCTTTCTTT. Translation gives CASSLGGGPDTEAFF.